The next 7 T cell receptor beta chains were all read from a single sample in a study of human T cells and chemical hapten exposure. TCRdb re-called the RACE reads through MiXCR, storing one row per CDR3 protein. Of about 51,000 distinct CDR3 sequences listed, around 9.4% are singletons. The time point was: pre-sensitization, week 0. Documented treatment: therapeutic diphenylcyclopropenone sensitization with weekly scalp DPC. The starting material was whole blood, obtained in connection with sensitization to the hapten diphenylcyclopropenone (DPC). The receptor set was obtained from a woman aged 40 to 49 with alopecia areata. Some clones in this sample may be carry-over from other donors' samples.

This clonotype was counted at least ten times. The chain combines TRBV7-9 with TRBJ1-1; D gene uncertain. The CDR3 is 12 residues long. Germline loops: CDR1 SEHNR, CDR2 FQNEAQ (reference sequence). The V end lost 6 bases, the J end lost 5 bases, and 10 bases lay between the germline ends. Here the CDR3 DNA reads TGTGCCAGCAGAGGCGTAGGGACTGAAGCTTTCTTT. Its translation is CASRGVGTEAFF. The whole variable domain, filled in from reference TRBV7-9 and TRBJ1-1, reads DTGVSQNPRHKITKRGQNVTFRCDPISEHNRLYWYRQTLGQGPEFLTYFQNEAQLEKSRLLSDRFSAERPKGSFSTLEIQRTEQGDSAMYLCASRGVGTEAFFGQGTRLTVV.

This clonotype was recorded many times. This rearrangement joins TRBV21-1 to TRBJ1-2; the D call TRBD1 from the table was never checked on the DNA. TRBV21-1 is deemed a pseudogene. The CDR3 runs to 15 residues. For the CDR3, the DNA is TGTGCCAGCAGCCCACCGGGACAGGGTTGTTCTGGCTACACCTTC. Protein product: CASSPPGQGCSGYTF.

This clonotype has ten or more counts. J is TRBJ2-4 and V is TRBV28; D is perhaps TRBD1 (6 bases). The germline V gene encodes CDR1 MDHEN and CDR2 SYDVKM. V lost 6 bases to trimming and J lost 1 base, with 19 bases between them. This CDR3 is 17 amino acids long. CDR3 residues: CASSYRDPLTAKNIQYF. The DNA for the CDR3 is TGTGCCAGCAGCTACAGGGACCCCTTGACTGCCAAAAACATTCAGTACTTC.

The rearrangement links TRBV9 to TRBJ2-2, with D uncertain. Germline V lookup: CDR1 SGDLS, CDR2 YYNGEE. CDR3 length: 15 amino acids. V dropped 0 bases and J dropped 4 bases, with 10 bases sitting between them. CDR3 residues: CASSVDRLLTGELFF. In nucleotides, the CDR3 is TGTGCCAGCAGCGTAGACCGATTACTCACCGGGGAGCTGTTTTTT.

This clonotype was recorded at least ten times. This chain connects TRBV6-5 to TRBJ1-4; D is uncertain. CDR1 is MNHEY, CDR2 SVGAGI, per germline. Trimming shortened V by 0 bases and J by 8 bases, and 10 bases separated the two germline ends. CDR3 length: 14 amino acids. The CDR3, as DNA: TGTGCCAGCAGTTACTCCCTCGGAAGGGAAAAACTGTTTTTT. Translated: CASSYSLGREKLFF.

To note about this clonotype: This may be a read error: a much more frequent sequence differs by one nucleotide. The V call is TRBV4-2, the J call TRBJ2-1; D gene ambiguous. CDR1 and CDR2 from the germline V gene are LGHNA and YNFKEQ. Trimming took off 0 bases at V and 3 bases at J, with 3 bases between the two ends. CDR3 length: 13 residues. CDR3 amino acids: CASSQDFYNEQFF. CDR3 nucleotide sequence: TGTGCCAGCAGCCAAGACTTCTACAATGAGCAGTTCTTC.

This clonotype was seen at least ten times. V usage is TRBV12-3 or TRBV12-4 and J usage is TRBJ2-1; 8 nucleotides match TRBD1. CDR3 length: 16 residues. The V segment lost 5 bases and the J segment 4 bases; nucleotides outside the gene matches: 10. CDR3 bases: TGTGCCAGCAGTCCGCTTACAGGGGGTAGTTACAATGAGCAGTTCTTC. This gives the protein CASSPLTGGSYNEQFF.